The 9 T cell receptor beta chains reported below all come from one sample, sequenced in a study of technical replicates of blood from a handful of donors. This table comes from immunoSEQ multiplex PCR, and its TCRdb copy is limited to in-frame clones, with some not included. This sample carries about 80,000 clones, roughly 94% of them seen once, and the ten largest clones take 0.38%. The specimen sequenced was T cells isolated from PBMCs. The receptors come from a human donor in good health.

This clone was seen once. The J gene is TRBJ2-1, the V gene TRBV4-1; 12 nucleotides agree with TRBD2. With V trimmed by 0 bases and J by 10 bases, 7 bases remained unmatched. CDR1 and CDR2 from the germline V gene are MGHRA and YSYEKL. The CDR3 loop spans 16 amino acids. CDR3 residues: CASSQDRLAGAEEQFF. CDR3 nucleotides: TGCGCCAGCAGCCAAGATCGACTAGCGGGAGCTGAGGAGCAGTTCTTC.

The CDR3 region has the DNA TGTGCCAGCAGCTTAGACGAACTACGCGAGCAGTACTTC. Its translation is CASSLDELREQYF. The rearrangement uses TRBV7-7 and TRBJ2-7, with D uncertain. In germline, CDR1 is SSHAT, CDR2 FNYEAQ (reference sequence). V lost 1 base and J lost 6, with 10 bases in between. This CDR3 region has 13 residues.

V usage is TRBV5-4 and J usage is TRBJ1-5, with D uncertain. Germline CDR1 reads SGHNT; CDR2 reads YYREEE (reference sequence). The V end was cut by 0 bases, the J end by 10 bases, with 8 bases between. The CDR3 loop spans 12 amino acids. Here the CDR3 DNA reads TGTGCCAGCAGCTTGGAGGGAGGACCCCAGCATTTT. This encodes CASSLEGGPQHF.

The chain joins TRBV30 to TRBJ2-4; TRBD2 might be the D (6 bases). Per the germline V gene, CDR1 is GTSNPN and CDR2 is SVGIG (reference sequence). With 3 bases removed from V and 0 bases from J, the gap between germline ends came to 12 bases. The CDR3 runs 15 residues. The CDR3 reads CAWSGGVVAKNIQYF. The CDR3 DNA is TGTGCCTGGAGCGGAGGGGTAGTAGCCAAAAACATTCAGTACTTC.

This clone was detected once. The rearrangement joins TRBV9 to TRBJ1-2, with TRBD1 identical over 7 bases. Trimming removed 3 bases from V and 2 bases from J; junction bases left unmatched: 16. Per germline, CDR1 SGDLS and CDR2 YYNGEE. CDR3 length: 18 residues. The DNA for the CDR3 is TGTGCCAGCAGCGCGAACCCCGGGACAGACCAAAAGAACTATGGCTACACCTTC. It yields the protein CASSANPGTDQKNYGYTF. Full variable domain (missing parts from reference TRBV9 and TRBJ1-2): DSGVTQTPKHLITATGQRVTLRCSPRSGDLSVYWYQQSLDQGLQFLIQYYNGEERAKGNILERFSAQQFPDLHSELNLSSLELGDSALYFCASSANPGTDQKNYGYTFGSGTRLTVV.

Concerning this clone: A read error may produce the germline difference seen at one junction end. The chain uses TRBV7-7 and TRBJ2-2; TRBD2 matches 7 bases. Germline assignment: CDR1 SSHAT and CDR2 FNYEAQ (reference sequence). This CDR3 has 16 residues. This CDR3 is CASSLVGGSSGGELFF. CDR3 nucleotides: TGTGCTAGCAGCTTAGTTGGCGGGAGCAGTGGCGGGGAGCTGTTTTTT.

CDR3 coding DNA: TGTGCCAGCTCTCGTGAGGGCAATCAGCCCCAGCATTTT. Protein: CASSREGNQPQHF. This chain links TRBV6-1 with TRBJ1-5, with D hard to call. This CDR3 has 13 residues. Trimming cost V 8 bases and J 2 bases, with 10 bases left between them. The V gene's germline CDR1 is MNHNS and CDR2 SASEGT.

The V gene is TRBV4-2, the J gene TRBJ1-2; D is uncertain. Germline CDR1 reads LGHNA; CDR2 reads YNFKEQ. V gave up 0 bases and J gave up 1 base, with 9 bases separating them. The CDR3 loop spans 15 amino acids. CDR3 sequence (DNA): TGTGCCAGCAGCCAAGAACAGCAGGTTAACTATGGCTACACCTTC. It codes for CASSQEQQVNYGYTF.

This rearrangement joins TRBV30 to TRBJ2-1, with 8 bases aligning to TRBD2. The junction had 6 bases not matched to a gene; V was cut back by 1 base and J by 4 bases. Germline V CDR1 and CDR2: GTSNPN, SVGIG (reference sequence). The CDR3 length is 15 residues. CDR3 sequence reads: CAWSEFSGSYNEQFF. CDR3 DNA: TGTGCCTGGAGTGAGTTCAGCGGGAGTTACAATGAGCAGTTCTTC.